This T cell receptor (beta chain) is from a study of tumor-infiltrating lymphocytes in localized non-small cell lung cancer. Produced via immunoSEQ multiplex PCR; TCRdb's table is partial and in-frame only. The sample includes about 12,000 clones, over 80% of them seen just once. Germline loops: CDR1 MNHNY, CDR2 SVGAGI (reference sequence). The CDR3 has 12 amino acids. Deletions cut 5 bases from V and 9 bases from J, with 13 bases between. The sequenced sample consisted of lung tumor tissue. The chain carries TRBV6-6 and TRBJ2-5; D not resolved. This TCR was recovered from a human donor with non-small cell lung cancer. The CDR3 DNA is TGTGCCAGCAGTAACCTAGTAACGGCCCAGTACTTC. Amino acids: CASSNLVTAQYF.